This T cell receptor beta chain is drawn from a study of long-term antiretroviral therapy in people with HIV. Trimming took 6 bases from V and 4 from J; bases not matched to a gene: 6. The CDR3 extends over 13 amino acids. Germline CDR1 is SQVTM and CDR2 is ANQGSEA. Study findings and constraints: HIV repertoires had narrower CDR3 length ranges than controls. Although diversity increased after ART, it remained lower than in transplant donor controls.

Runs used v3.0 of the immunoSEQ assay and were done at survey level. The assay was immunoSEQ multiplex PCR, and TCRdb's table has in-frame clones only and misses some. This table holds approximately 15,000 clones, roughly 73% found once. Every participant gave one or more pre-ART and two or more post-ART PBMC samples. Remarks on this clone: The target antigen is unknown.

The TCR sequence derives from a man aged 30-40 years with HIV. Sequenced here: unsorted PBMCs, sampled 2.1 to 2.2 years before starting antiretroviral therapy. V and J are TRBV29-1 and TRBJ1-1; the match to TRBD1 covers 9 bases. The CDR3 nucleotides are TGCAGCGTCCGGACAGGGGCCGGCACTGAAGCTTTCTTT. This sequence encodes CSVRTGAGTEAFF.